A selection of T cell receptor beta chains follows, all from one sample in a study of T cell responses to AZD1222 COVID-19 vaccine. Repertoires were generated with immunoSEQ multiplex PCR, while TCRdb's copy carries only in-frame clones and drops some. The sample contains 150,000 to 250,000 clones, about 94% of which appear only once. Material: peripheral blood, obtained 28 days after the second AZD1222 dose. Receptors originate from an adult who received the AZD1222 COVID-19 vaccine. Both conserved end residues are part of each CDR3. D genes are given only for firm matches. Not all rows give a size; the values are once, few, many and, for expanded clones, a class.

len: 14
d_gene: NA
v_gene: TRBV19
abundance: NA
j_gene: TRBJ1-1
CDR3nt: TGTGCCAGTAGAAACAGCCCCATGAACACTGAAGCTTTCTTT
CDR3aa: CASRNSPMNTEAFF

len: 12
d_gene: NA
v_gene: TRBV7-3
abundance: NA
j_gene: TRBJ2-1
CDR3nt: TGTGCCAGCAGCTTATATGGGACTGAGCAGTTCTTC
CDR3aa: CASSLYGTEQFF

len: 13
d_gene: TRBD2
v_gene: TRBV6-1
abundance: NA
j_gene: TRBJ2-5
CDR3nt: TGTGCCAGCAGTGTAGCGGGTCAAGAGACCCAGTACTTC
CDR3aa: CASSVAGQETQYF

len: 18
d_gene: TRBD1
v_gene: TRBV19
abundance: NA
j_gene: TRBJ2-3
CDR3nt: TGTGCCAGTAGCCGGAAGATGGGACCGGGACAGATCACAGATACGCAGTATTTT
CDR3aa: CASSRKMGPGQITDTQYF

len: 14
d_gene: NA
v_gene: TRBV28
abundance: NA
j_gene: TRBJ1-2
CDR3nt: TGTGCCAGCAGTTTACGCAGGGGATTCTGGGACTACACCTTC
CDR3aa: CASSLRRGFWDYTF

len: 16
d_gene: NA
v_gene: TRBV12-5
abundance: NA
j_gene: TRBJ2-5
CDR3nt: TGTGCTAGTGGCACCCCCAAGGGTTCTCTCCAAGAGACCCAGTACTTC
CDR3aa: CASGTPKGSLQETQYF

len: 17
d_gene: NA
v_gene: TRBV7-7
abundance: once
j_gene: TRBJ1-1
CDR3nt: TGTGCCAGCAGCTTAGTGGGCAGGGAGTCCATGAACACTGAAGCTTTCTTT
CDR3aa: CASSLVGRESMNTEAFF

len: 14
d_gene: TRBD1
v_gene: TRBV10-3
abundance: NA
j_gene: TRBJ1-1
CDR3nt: TGTGCCATCAGTGAGTCGACAGGGGGGACTGAAGCTTTCTTT
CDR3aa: CAISESTGGTEAFF

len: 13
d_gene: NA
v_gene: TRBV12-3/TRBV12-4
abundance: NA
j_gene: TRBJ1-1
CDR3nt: TGTGCCAGCTCCGGACAGACGAACACTGAAGCTTTCTTT
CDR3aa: CASSGQTNTEAFF

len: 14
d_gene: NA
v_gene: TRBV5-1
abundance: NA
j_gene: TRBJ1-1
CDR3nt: TGCGCCAGCAGCTTAGAAGCTATAAACACTGAAGCTTTCTTT
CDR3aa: CASSLEAINTEAFF

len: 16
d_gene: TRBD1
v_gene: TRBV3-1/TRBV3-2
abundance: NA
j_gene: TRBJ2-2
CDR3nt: TGTGCCAGCACACAGGACAGGCTAAAGAACACCGGGGAGCTGTTTTTT
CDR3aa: CASTQDRLKNTGELFF

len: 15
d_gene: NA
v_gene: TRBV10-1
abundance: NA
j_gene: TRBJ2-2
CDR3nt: TGCGCCAGCAGTGCGTGGACAAGTAACACCGGGGAGCTGTTTTTT
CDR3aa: CASSAWTSNTGELFF

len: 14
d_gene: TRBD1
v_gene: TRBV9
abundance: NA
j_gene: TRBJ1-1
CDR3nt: TGTGCCAGCAGACCCGGGACAGGGTATACTGAAGCTTTCTTT
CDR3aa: CASRPGTGYTEAFF

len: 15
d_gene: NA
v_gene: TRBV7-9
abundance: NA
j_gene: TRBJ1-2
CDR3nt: TGTGCCAGCAGCCCAACGAAGGGGTGGAACTATGGCTACACCTTC
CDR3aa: CASSPTKGWNYGYTF

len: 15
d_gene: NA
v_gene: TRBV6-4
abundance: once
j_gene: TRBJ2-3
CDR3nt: TGTGCCAGCAGTGAAGCAGGTTATAGCACAGATACGCAGTATTTT
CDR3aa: CASSEAGYSTDTQYF

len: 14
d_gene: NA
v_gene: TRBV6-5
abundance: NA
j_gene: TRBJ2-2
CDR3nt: TGTGCCAGCAGTTATCAAGGCACCCGCGGGGAGCTGTTTTTT
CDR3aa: CASSYQGTRGELFF

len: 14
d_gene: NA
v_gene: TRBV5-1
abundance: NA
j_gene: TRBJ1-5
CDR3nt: TGCGCCAGCAGCGTTAACGGACGGGGCCAGCCCCAGCATTTT
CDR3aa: CASSVNGRGQPQHF

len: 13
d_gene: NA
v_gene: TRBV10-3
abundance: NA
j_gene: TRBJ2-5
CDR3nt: TGTGCCACCGGGCCGGGGCCACAAGAGACCCAGTACTTC
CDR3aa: CATGPGPQETQYF

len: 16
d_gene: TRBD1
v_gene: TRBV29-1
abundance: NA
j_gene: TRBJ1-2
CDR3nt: TGCAGCGTTCGATCTGCAAGGACAGGGGCTAACTATGGCTACACCTTC
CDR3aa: CSVRSARTGANYGYTF

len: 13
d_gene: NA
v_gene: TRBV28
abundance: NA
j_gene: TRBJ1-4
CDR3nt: TGTGCCAGCACTGGGGGGGCGGGGGAAAAACTGTTTTTT
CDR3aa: CASTGGAGEKLFF

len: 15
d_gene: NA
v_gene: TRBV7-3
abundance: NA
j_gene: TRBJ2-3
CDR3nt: TGTGCCAGCAGCCCCTTGGGGGCGGGCACAGATACGCAGTATTTT
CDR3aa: CASSPLGAGTDTQYF

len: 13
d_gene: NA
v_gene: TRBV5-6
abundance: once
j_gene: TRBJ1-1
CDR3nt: TGTGCCAGCAGCTTGGGCGCGGGGACTGAAGCTTTCTTT
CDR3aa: CASSLGAGTEAFF

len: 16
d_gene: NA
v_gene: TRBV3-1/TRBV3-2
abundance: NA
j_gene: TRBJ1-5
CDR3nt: TGTGCCAGCAGCCAAGGCCGTGGCCCTAGCAATCAGCCCCAGCATTTT
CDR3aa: CASSQGRGPSNQPQHF

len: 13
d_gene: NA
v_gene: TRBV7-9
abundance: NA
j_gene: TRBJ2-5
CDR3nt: TGTGCCAGCAGCTTAGACAGTCAAGAGACCCAGTACTTC
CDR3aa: CASSLDSQETQYF

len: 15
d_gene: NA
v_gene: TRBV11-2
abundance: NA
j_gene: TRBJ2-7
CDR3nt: TGTGCCAGCAGCTTAGATCTGGCCAGAGCCTACGAGCAGTACTTC
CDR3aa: CASSLDLARAYEQYF

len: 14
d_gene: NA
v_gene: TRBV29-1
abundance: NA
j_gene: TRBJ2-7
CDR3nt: TGCAGCGTTGAACCATTGGCAGGGAGATACGAGCAGTACTTC
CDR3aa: CSVEPLAGRYEQYF

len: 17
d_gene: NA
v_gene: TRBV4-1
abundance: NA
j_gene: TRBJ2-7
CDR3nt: TGCGCCAGCAGCCAAGATCCCCTCGCTGGAAGCTCCTACGAGCAGTACTTC
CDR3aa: CASSQDPLAGSSYEQYF

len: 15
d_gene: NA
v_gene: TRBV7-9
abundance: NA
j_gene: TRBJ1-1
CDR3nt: TGTGCCAGCAGCTTACCAGGAAGGAGATTCACTGAAGCTTTCTTT
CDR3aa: CASSLPGRRFTEAFF

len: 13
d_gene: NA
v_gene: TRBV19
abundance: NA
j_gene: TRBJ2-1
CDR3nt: TGTGCCAGTAACCGGGACACGGGGAATGAGCAGTTCTTC
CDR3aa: CASNRDTGNEQFF

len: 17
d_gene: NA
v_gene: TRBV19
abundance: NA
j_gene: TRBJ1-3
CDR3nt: TGTGCCAGTAGTATTTTCATGCAGGGCCTCTCTGGAAACACCATATATTTT
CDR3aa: CASSIFMQGLSGNTIYF

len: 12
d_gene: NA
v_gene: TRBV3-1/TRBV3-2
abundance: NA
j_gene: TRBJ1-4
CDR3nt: TGTGCCAGCAGCCAAGGTGATGAAAAACTGTTTTTT
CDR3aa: CASSQGDEKLFF

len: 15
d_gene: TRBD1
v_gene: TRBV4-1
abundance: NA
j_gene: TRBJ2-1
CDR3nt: TGCGCCAGCAGCCAGGGGACAGTCTCCTACAATGAGCAGTTCTTC
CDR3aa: CASSQGTVSYNEQFF

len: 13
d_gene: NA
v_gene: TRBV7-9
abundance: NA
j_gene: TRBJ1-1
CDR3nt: TGTGCCAGCAGCCAATTCGCGGTCTCTGAAGCTTTCTTT
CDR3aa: CASSQFAVSEAFF

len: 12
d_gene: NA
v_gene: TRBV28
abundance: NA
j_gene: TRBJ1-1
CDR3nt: TGTGCCAGCAGACCTCTGTTGGCTGAAGCTTTCTTT
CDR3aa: CASRPLLAEAFF

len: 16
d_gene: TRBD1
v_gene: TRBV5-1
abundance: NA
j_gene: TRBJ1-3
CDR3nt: TGCGCCAGCAGCTTGGAGGGACAGGGGATTAGAAACACCATATATTTT
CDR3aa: CASSLEGQGIRNTIYF

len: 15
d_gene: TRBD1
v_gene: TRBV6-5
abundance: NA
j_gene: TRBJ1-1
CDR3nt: TGTGCCAGCAGCCCGCCGACAGGGGAAGGCACTGAAGCTTTCTTT
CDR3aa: CASSPPTGEGTEAFF

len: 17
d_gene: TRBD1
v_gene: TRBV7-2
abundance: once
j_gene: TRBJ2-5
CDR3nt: TGTGCCAGCAGCTTTTACCGGGACAGGGGGCGGAGGAAGACCCAGTACTTC
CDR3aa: CASSFYRDRGRRKTQYF

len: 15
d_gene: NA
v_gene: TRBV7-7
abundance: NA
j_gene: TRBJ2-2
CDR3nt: TGTGCCAGCACCCCCGTAGCGGCAGGAACCGGGGAGCTGTTTTTT
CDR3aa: CASTPVAAGTGELFF

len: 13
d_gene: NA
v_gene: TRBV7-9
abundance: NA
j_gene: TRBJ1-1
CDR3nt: TGTGCCAGCAGCTTTATGGGGCACACTGAAGCTTTCTTT
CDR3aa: CASSFMGHTEAFF

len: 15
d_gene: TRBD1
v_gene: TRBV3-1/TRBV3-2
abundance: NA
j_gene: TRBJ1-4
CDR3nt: TGTGCCAGCAGCCAAGCGGACAGGGTAGGTGAAAAACTGTTTTTT
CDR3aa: CASSQADRVGEKLFF

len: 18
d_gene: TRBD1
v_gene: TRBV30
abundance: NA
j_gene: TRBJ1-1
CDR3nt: TGTGCCTGTATGATCGGACAGGGGGCATCAGAATTGCACACTGAAGCTTTCTTT
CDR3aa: CACMIGQGASELHTEAFF

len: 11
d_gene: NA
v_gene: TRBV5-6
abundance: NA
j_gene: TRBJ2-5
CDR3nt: TGTGCCAGCAGGTACCAAGAGACCCAGTACTTC
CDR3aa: CASRYQETQYF

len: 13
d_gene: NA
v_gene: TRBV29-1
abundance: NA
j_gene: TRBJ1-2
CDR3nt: TGCAGCGTTCGTCGGCAGTCAGACTATGGCTACACCTTC
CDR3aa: CSVRRQSDYGYTF

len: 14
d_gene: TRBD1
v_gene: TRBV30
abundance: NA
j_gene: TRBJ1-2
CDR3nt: TGTGCCTGGGCGGCTGGGCAGGGGGTAGGGGGCTACACCTTC
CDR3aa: CAWAAGQGVGGYTF

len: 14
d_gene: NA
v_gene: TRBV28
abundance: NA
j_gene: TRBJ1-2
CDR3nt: TGTGCCAGCAGCTCCACAGGGATTATTAGGGGCTACACCTTC
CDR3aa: CASSSTGIIRGYTF

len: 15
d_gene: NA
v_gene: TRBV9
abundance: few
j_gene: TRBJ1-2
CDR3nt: TGTGCCAGCAGCGTGACGACAGTTCCTAACTATGGCTACACCTTC
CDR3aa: CASSVTTVPNYGYTF

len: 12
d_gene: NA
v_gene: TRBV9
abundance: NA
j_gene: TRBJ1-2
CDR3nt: TGTGCCAGCAGCGTAGTTGGAGGTGGCTACACCTTC
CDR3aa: CASSVVGGGYTF

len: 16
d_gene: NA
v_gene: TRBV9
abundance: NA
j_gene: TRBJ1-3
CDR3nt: TGTGCCAGCAGCCCCCGGACGGGAGACTCTGGAAACACCATATATTTT
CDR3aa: CASSPRTGDSGNTIYF

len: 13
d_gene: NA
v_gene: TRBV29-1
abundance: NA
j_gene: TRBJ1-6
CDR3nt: TGCAGCGTTAAGGACAGTCTGCATTCACCCCTCCACTTT
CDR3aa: CSVKDSLHSPLHF